These T cell receptor beta chains were read from a single sample in a study of blood T cell repertoires in COVID-19. Measured with immunoSEQ multiplex PCR; TCRdb has only the in-frame clones, and not every one. The sample yields a few hundred thousand clones, 85% seen once. Sequencing input: peripheral blood. These receptors all stem from a young woman with acute or convalescent COVID-19. CDR3s include the opening cysteine and the closing phenylalanine or tryptophan. Fields, in order: CDR3 protein, CDR3 DNA, D gene, clone size, J gene, V gene. The D gene is left open where the match is weak. Clone size, where shown, is once, few, many, or a class for clones that have expanded.

CASSRRGDEKLFF TGTGCCAGCAGCAGACGGGGGGATGAAAAACTGTTTTTT NA NA TRBJ1-4 TRBV6-5
CASSPNRGGQETQYF TGTGCCAGCTCACCTAATCGGGGGGGCCAAGAGACCCAGTACTTC TRBD2 NA TRBJ2-5 TRBV18
CAWSVGGGTYEQYF TGTGCCTGGAGTGTTGGGGGGGGAACGTACGAGCAGTACTTC TRBD2 NA TRBJ2-7 TRBV30
CASSFGPQGPQHF TGTGCCAGCAGCTTCGGACCGCAGGGTCCCCAGCATTTT NA few TRBJ1-5 TRBV5-4
CASSRAGQLAETQYF TGTGCCAGCAGCCGGGCGGGACAGCTCGCGGAGACCCAGTACTTC NA NA TRBJ2-5 TRBV5-6
CAIVSGTGGVPTEAFF TGTGCCATCGTATCCGGGACAGGGGGCGTCCCAACGGAAGCTTTCTTT TRBD1 NA TRBJ1-1 TRBV10-3
CASSYSRTMNTEAFF TGTGCCAGCAGTTACTCGAGAACTATGAACACTGAAGCTTTCTTT NA NA TRBJ1-1 TRBV6-5
CATSRAGSKEAFF TGTGCCACTTCCCGGGCAGGGTCAAAGGAAGCTTTCTTT NA NA TRBJ1-1 TRBV19
CASPSGGAWTDTQYF TGTGCCAGCCCTAGCGGGGGGGCCTGGACAGATACGCAGTATTTT TRBD2 NA TRBJ2-3 TRBV9
CASSLQVPPGFF TGTGCTAGTTCCCTACAGGTGCCCCCCGGGTTCTTC NA NA TRBJ2-1 TRBV12-5
CASRKTSGGDNEQFF TGTGCCAGCAGGAAAACTAGCGGGGGAGACAATGAGCAGTTCTTC TRBD2 NA TRBJ2-1 TRBV6-5
CASSSSFQGPNYGYTF TGTGCCAGCAGTTCCTCCTTTCAGGGGCCGAACTATGGCTACACCTTC NA few TRBJ1-2 TRBV28
CASSLVGPSPLHF TGTGCCAGCAGCTTGGTTGGGCCGTCACCCCTCCACTTT NA NA TRBJ1-6 TRBV5-5
CASSLRGSGMPDTQYF TGTGCCAGCAGCCTCCGGGGTAGCGGGATGCCAGATACGCAGTATTTT TRBD2 NA TRBJ2-3 TRBV11-3
CASSGSGVYQETQYF TGTGCCAGCAGCGGTAGCGGGGTGTACCAAGAGACCCAGTACTTC TRBD2 few TRBJ2-5 TRBV9
CASSVRGEKLFF TGTGCCAGCAGTGTCAGAGGAGAAAAACTGTTTTTT NA NA TRBJ1-4 TRBV2